This T cell receptor (beta chain) was observed in a study of spatial heterogeneity in lung cancer. V was shortened by 5 bases and J by 7 bases, with 9 bases between the two germline ends. CDR1 and CDR2 (germline): KGHSH, LQKENI. This CDR3 is built from 12 residues. Time point: sample taken at primary tumor resection. Material for sequencing was whole RNA from tumor, nontumor lung or frozen PBMC, left unsorted. MiXCR, applied by TCRdb to the 5' RACE reads, yields one record per CDR3 protein. This table holds around 9,900 distinct CDR3 sequences, 5.5% to 7% found once. Notes on the study in general: Ubiquitous expanded TCR counts tracked ubiquitous nonsynonymous mutations, and regional counts tracked regional ones. Counts of expanded intratumoral alpha and beta TCRs tracked tumor mutation counts.

This clonotype showed up many times. Antigen specificity is unknown. Material: lung tumor tissue, obtained at surgery. The clonotype originates from a female donor with early-stage non-small cell lung cancer. The J gene is TRBJ2-1, the V gene TRBV18; D is undetermined. The CDR3 is CASSANENEQFF. CDR3 coding DNA: TGTGCCAGCTCAGCGAACGAAAATGAGCAGTTCTTC.